A single sample is the source of the 20 T cell receptor beta chains below, sequenced in a study of cytomegalovirus exposure and HLA in healthy donors. The PCR ran on 60 Vbeta and 13 Jbeta primers. Repertoires were generated with immunoSEQ multiplex PCR, while TCRdb's copy carries only in-frame clones and drops some. The table includes 150,000 to 200,000 clones, roughly four fifths detected once. Sequenced: PBMCs. Every receptor here comes from a man aged 50 or older in good health and CMV-seropositive.

V is TRBV7-9 and J is TRBJ1-2; tentatively, D is TRBD1 (5 bases). Germline V gene lookup returns CDR1 SEHNR and CDR2 FQNEAQ (reference sequence). This CDR3 spans 14 amino acids. The ends were cut back, 5 bases at V and 4 bases at J, with 14 bases in the middle. CDR3 sequence (DNA): TGTGCCAGCAGCCTATCGTTCCAGGGCTATGGCTACACCTTC. It specifies CASSLSFQGYGYTF.

The chain is built from TRBV7-3 and TRBJ1-1; the D gene is possibly TRBD1 (5 bases). The V end lost 4 bases, the J end lost 4 bases, and 10 bases lay between the germline ends. Germline lookup yields CDR1 SGHTA and CDR2 FQGTGA. There are 13 residues in the CDR3. CDR3: CASSSGGFTEAFF. The DNA for the CDR3 is TGTGCCAGCAGCTCTGGGGGGTTCACTGAAGCTTTCTTT. The full variable domain, its missing parts supplied by reference TRBV7-3 and TRBJ1-1, is GAGVSQTPSNKVTEKGKYVELRCDPISGHTALYWYRQSLGQGPEFLIYFQGTGAADDSGLPNDRFFAVRPEGSVSTLKIQRTERGDSAVYLCASSSGGFTEAFFGQGTRLTVV.

There are a few counts of this clone. V gene TRBV2 combines with J gene TRBJ2-7; no reliable D call. Trimming cost V 2 bases and J 0 bases, with 14 bases left between them. This CDR3 has 16 amino acids. The germline CDR1 and CDR2 sequences are SNHLY and FYNNEI. The CDR3 sequence: CASSEINSRSSYEQYF. CDR3 sequence (DNA): TGTGCCAGCAGTGAAATTAACTCTAGGAGCTCCTACGAGCAGTACTTC.

J is TRBJ2-3 and V is TRBV7-9; no firm D call. Trimming pared 5 bases from V and 0 bases from J, leaving 6 bases between. This CDR3 is built from 13 residues. CDR1 SEHNR and CDR2 FQNEAQ come from the germline V gene (reference sequence). The CDR3 bases are TGTGCCAGCAGCCCGGTTAGCACAGATACGCAGTATTTT. It codes for CASSPVSTDTQYF.

The rearrangement links TRBV5-1 to TRBJ1-1; D gene uncertain. This CDR3 is 15 amino acids long. Between the trimmed V and J ends, which lost 4 bases and 0 bases, there was a span of 13 bases. Germline CDR1 and CDR2: SGHRS and YFSETQ. The chain's CDR3 is CASSPWTELNTEAFF. DNA for the CDR3: TGCGCCAGCAGCCCATGGACTGAACTGAACACTGAAGCTTTCTTT. Supplemented by reference TRBV5-1 and TRBJ1-1, the full variable domain reads KAGVTQTPRYLIKTRGQQVTLSCSPISGHRSVSWYQQTPGQGLQFLFEYFSETQRNKGNFPGRFSGRQFSNSRSEMNVSTLELGDSALYLCASSPWTELNTEAFFGQGTRLTVV.

Written as DNA, the CDR3 is TGTGCCAGCAGTTACTATGGGTCGGGAGGATCACCCCTCCACTTT. It encodes CASSYYGSGGSPLHF. The V gene is TRBV6-5, the J gene TRBJ1-6; D is uncertain. The CDR3 totals 15 residues. V was trimmed by 1 base and J by 10 bases, leaving 14 bases between them. Germline values: CDR1 MNHEY, CDR2 SVGAGI.

This chain links TRBV2 with TRBJ2-5, with D possibly matching TRBD2 (6 bases). Trimming left V 6 bases short and J 3 bases short, with 17 bases between. The CDR3 is 15 residues long. Germline lookup yields CDR1 SNHLY and CDR2 FYNNEI. The CDR3 protein is CASSREWGLEETQYF. The DNA of the CDR3 is TGTGCCAGCAGCCGAGAGTGGGGACTGGAAGAGACCCAGTACTTC.

V gene TRBV30 combines with J gene TRBJ1-1; 7 bases match TRBD1. V was clipped by 3 bases and J by 8 bases; unmatched bases: 6. Germline-derived CDR1 and CDR2 are GTSNPN and SVGIG (reference sequence). The CDR3 has 12 residues. The CDR3 region has the DNA TGTGCCTGGAGATTAGACAGGGACGAAGCTTTCTTT. This sequence encodes CAWRLDRDEAFF.

V and J are TRBV9 and TRBJ1-1; no definite D call. This CDR3 is 15 amino acids long. CDR1 is SGDLS and CDR2 is YYNGEE in the germline V gene. Trimming pared 2 bases from V and 6 bases from J, leaving 17 bases between. The CDR3 spells CASSVSGGPGSEAFF. CDR3 sequence (DNA): TGTGCCAGCAGCGTTTCCGGCGGCCCGGGGTCTGAAGCTTTCTTT.

This clone was seen only once. The chain couples TRBV4-2 to TRBJ2-7; TRBD1 agrees at 7 bases. Trimming cost V 4 bases and J 0 bases; bases outside gene matches: 9. The length of the CDR3 is 16 residues. Germline loops: CDR1 LGHNA, CDR2 YNFKEQ. Written as DNA, the CDR3 is TGTGCCAGCAGCCGAGCTGACAGGGACGGCTCCTACGAGCAGTACTTC. This sequence encodes CASSRADRDGSYEQYF.

The chain links TRBV11-3 to TRBJ2-1, with D perhaps matching TRBD2 (6 bases). Germline CDR1 SGHNT, CDR2 YENEEA. V lost 6 bases and J lost 0, with 12 bases in between. This CDR3 is 15 amino acids long. The CDR3 is CASSRGLSSYNEQFF. The CDR3 DNA follows: TGTGCCAGCAGTAGGGGACTGAGCTCCTACAATGAGCAGTTCTTC. Variable domain in full (rest from reference TRBV11-3 and TRBJ2-1): EAGVVQSPRYKIIEKKQPVAFWCNPISGHNTLYWYLQNLGQGPELLIRYENEEAVDDSQLPKDRFSAERLKGVDSTLKIQPAELGDSAVYLCASSRGLSSYNEQFFGPGTRLTVL.

This chain uses TRBV18 with TRBJ1-6; 9 bases match TRBD1. The CDR3 consists of 17 residues. The V gene end was trimmed by 6 bases and the J gene end by 11 bases; junction bases not matched to a gene: 17. Germline lookup yields CDR1 KGHSH and CDR2 LQKENI. CDR3 sequence: CASSQLTGGADLTPLHF. In DNA form, the CDR3 reads TGTGCCAGCTCGCAGTTAACAGGGGGCGCGGATTTAACACCCCTCCACTTT. The full variable domain, completed using reference TRBV18 and TRBJ1-6, is NAGVMQNPRHLVRRRGQEARLRCSPMKGHSHVYWYRQLPEEGLKFMVYLQKENIIDESGMPKERFSAEFPKEGPSILRIQQVVRGDSAAYFCASSQLTGGADLTPLHFGNGTRLTVT.

CDR3 nucleotides: TGTGCCAGCGGCTGGACTAGGTACAATGAGCAGTTCTTC. Translation: CASGWTRYNEQFF. The chain uses TRBV13 and TRBJ2-1, with 7 bases fitting TRBD2. This CDR3 is built from 13 residues. The ends lost 8 bases at V and 4 bases at J; junction bases unmatched: 5. Germline CDR1 and CDR2: PRHDT and FYEKMQ (reference sequence).

V is TRBV9 and J is TRBJ2-1; 7 nucleotides line up with TRBD1. V trimming: 3 bases; J trimming: 3 bases; junction bases outside the gene matches: 6. Looked up from germline, CDR1 is SGDLS and CDR2 is YYNGEE. The CDR3 consists of 15 residues. The CDR3: CASSATGAYYNEQFF. In DNA form, the CDR3 reads TGTGCCAGCAGCGCCACAGGGGCCTACTACAATGAGCAGTTCTTC. Full variable domain (remainder filled in from reference TRBV9 and TRBJ2-1): DSGVTQTPKHLITATGQRVTLRCSPRSGDLSVYWYQQSLDQGLQFLIQYYNGEERAKGNILERFSAQQFPDLHSELNLSSLELGDSALYFCASSATGAYYNEQFFGPGTRLTVL.

This clone was observed a single time. The chain combines TRBV27 with TRBJ2-5; 15 nucleotides line up with TRBD2. V trimming: 2 bases; J trimming: 2 bases; junction bases outside the gene matches: 9. The CDR3 has 19 residues. Germline lookup yields CDR1 MNHEY and CDR2 SMNVEV (reference sequence). The chain's CDR3 is CASSLAAHGLAGGQETQYF. DNA of the CDR3: TGTGCCAGCAGTTTAGCAGCCCATGGACTAGCGGGAGGGCAAGAGACCCAGTACTTC.

The J gene is TRBJ2-5, the V gene TRBV10-3; TRBD2 is a possible D gene (7 bases). The V gene's germline CDR1 is ENHRY and CDR2 SYGVKD. V was cut by 2 bases and J by 5 bases, with 21 bases left in between. There are 17 residues in the CDR3. In DNA form, the CDR3 reads TGTGCCATCAGTGAGGCCCCGGCGGGGGCGTCCGGGGAGACCCAGTACTTC. This translates into CAISEAPAGASGETQYF.

The rearrangement joins TRBV19 to TRBJ2-2, with D uncertain. V was clipped by 1 base and J by 4 bases, with 10 bases between them. The germline V gene has CDR1 LNHDA and CDR2 SQIVND (reference sequence). This CDR3 spans 15 amino acids. CDR3 loop: CASSIGQKFTGELFF. CDR3 coding DNA: TGTGCCAGTAGTATAGGGCAGAAATTCACCGGGGAGCTGTTTTTT.

In its sample, this clone was seen once. The genes are TRBV28 and TRBJ1-1, with TRBD1 as a possible D gene (5 bases). V shed 0 bases and J shed 4 bases, with 9 bases lying between them. The CDR3 is 14 amino acids. Germline V gene sequence: CDR1 MDHEN, CDR2 SYDVKM. The CDR3 coding sequence is TGTGCCAGCAGTTTATGGGACAAGACCACTGAAGCTTTCTTT. Protein sequence: CASSLWDKTTEAFF.

V usage is TRBV25-1 and J usage is TRBJ2-1; 7 bases agree with TRBD2. CDR1 is MGHDK, CDR2 SYGVNS, per germline. Trimming took 4 bases from V and 5 from J; bases not matched to a gene: 14. This CDR3 comprises 17 residues. CDR3 bases: TGTGCCAGCAGTGGGGGGGGAGGGAGGGCCGGGGACAATGAGCAGTTCTTC. Translated, it gives CASSGGGGRAGDNEQFF. The variable domain in full, with the rest retrieved from reference TRBV25-1 and TRBJ2-1, is EADIYQTPRYLVIGTGKKITLECSQTMGHDKMYWYQQDPGMELHLIHYSYGVNSTEKGDLSSESTVSRIRTEHFPLTLESARPSHTSQYLCASSGGGGRAGDNEQFFGPGTRLTVL.

The chain links TRBV4-2 to TRBJ2-2, with 7 positions matching TRBD1. CDR3 length: 19 residues. Germline-derived CDR1 and CDR2 are LGHNA and YNFKEQ. J lost 0 bases, V lost 3 bases, and 13 bases had no gene match. CDR3 bases: TGTGCCAGCAGCCATCCCACCCCCGGCCAGGGGGCGAACACCGGGGAGCTGTTTTTT. Its protein is CASSHPTPGQGANTGELFF.